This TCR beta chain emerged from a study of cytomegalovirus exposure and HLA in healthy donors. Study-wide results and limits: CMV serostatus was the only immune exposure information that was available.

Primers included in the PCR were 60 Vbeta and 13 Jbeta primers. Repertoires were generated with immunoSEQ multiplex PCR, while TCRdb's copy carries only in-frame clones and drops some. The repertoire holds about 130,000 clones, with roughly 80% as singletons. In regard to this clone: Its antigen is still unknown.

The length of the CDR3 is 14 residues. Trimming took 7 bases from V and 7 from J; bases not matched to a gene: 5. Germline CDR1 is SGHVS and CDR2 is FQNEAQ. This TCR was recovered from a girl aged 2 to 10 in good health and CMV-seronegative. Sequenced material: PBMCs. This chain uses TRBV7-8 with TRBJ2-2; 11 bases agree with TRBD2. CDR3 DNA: TGTGCCAGCACCCCACTAGCGGGAGTCGGGGAGCTGTTTTTT. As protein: CASTPLAGVGELFF.